This T cell receptor beta chain appears in the sequencing data of a study of long-term antiretroviral therapy in people with HIV (dated by TCRdb to between 2020 and 2023). With respect to the entire study: Collection of the earliest samples took place about a decade ahead of the 2015 WHO recommendation for immediate ART, at a time when ART was typically delayed until CD4 counts fell. This retrospective serial study examined whether starting ART and sustained HIV suppression were associated with changes in the composition and diversity of the TRB repertoire in peripheral blood. A total of roughly 180 cryopreserved PBMC samples were contributed to the cohort by 30 adults with confirmed HIV infection, with samples collected serially over a mean of around 6 years (range 1-12). Of the approximately 30 participants with HIV, approximately twelve were female. No cross-contamination during QIAcube processing was shown when test extractions of a monoclonal T-cell line were performed alongside 30 to 40 polyclonal samples.

Inclusion was restricted to participants for whom at least one PBMC sample before ART initiation and at least two post-ART samples were available. All participants with HIV were treated in the United States of America. Cryopreserved samples of roughly 0.95-10 million PBMC were thawed and washed before DNA extraction. At the time of the earliest PBMC sample, participants with HIV were aged between 23 and 54 years. Per participant, PBMC samples came from 1-4 timepoints prior to ART initiation and 2-8 timepoints following ART initiation, for a median of 7 samples. Serial HIV viral load, CD4+ T-cell count, ART history and demographic data were obtained for every participant. Genomic DNA was extracted from unsorted PBMC with a Qiagen kit on a QIAcube, with processing performed in batches of 12 samples. Trimmed from V: 4 bases; trimmed from J: 7 bases; junction bases lacking a gene match: 10. The CDR3 contains 15 residues, cysteine and phenylalanine counted. Just the 45-base CDR3 DNA is kept, in frame starting at base 1. Reading the germline V gene gives CDR1 LGHNA and CDR2 YNFKEQ.

A word on this clone: Its recognized antigen is unknown. No base qualities exist here, and no much larger clone lies one base off it.

The immunoSEQ hsTCRB v3.0 assay was used at survey level resolution to sequence the TRB variable region. TRB sequencing targeted a depth of about 40,000-50,000 T-cell genomes per sample. An Illumina MiSeq with a v3 150-cycle kit was used to sequence the pooled TRB libraries. The paper's data handling went like this. Repertoire analysis was run in R within a reproducible Nextflow workflow that covered QC, data transformation and analysis. LymphoSeq2, an R package for AIRR-Seq data exploration, was used to implement custom analyses. A handful of samples yielding fewer than 5000 total TRB sequences were excluded, leaving more than 150 analyzed HIV repertoires. Among the 180 to 200 HIV repertoires that were kept, around 59 were collected before ART initiation and roughly 130 were collected after ART initiation. Each repertoire was downsampled to 5000 TRB nucleotide sequences, and summary statistics were averaged across 100 downsampling iterations. Only TRB sequences with CDR3 regions of at least seven amino acids were retained for analysis. Diversity was assessed using a clonality score derived from Shannon entropy and using the Gini coefficient. In repertoire networks, the top 5000 CDR3 amino acid sequences were linked whenever an edit distance of one separated two sequences. For TRB CDR3 amino acid sequences, antigen specificity groups and MHC restriction were predicted with GLIPH2. CDR3 amino acid sequences were matched against VDJdb and McPAS-TCR to flag known CMV, EBV, HIV or tissue antigen associations. Pre-ART, post-ART and control groups were compared with Wilcoxon signed-rank tests and Holm-Bonferroni correction. In its TCRdb copy, this immuneACCESS table keeps in-frame sequences only and misses some clones. Where compared with another copy, unresolved V genes explain less than half of these, and the others have no known cause. D and trimming come from the DNA, and the V and J calls and clone size come from that table. This sample holds 14,000 or so clones; 75% to 85% were observed only once. The ten most abundant clones make up just over 7% of the sample.

Study-level results and caveats: Inferences about post-ART repertoire changes were limited because no data were available on ART adherence, viral resistance or therapy changes. Compared with controls, HIV repertoires had narrower CDR3 length ranges, and the network structure pointed to an antigen-experienced repertoire that shifted only slightly toward naive after ART. Because pre-ART samples had limited cell numbers, unsorted PBMC were profiled rather than sorted CD4+ and CD8+ T cells. Since PBMC availability was limited, sequencing covered only the TCR beta chain, with no alpha chain pairing. The samples span the years 2004 to 2017, and the ART regimens used at that time may not be as effective as current regimens. At every time point, the repertoire was dominated by expanded TRB clones first identified before ART initiation, although this dominance fluctuated and, in many PLHIV, declined after ART. Starting ART was linked to a significant rise in TRB diversity, yet even with long-term ART the diversity remained significantly lower than in transplant donor controls.

This clonotype originated in a man aged 30-40 years with HIV. The sequence links TRBV4-2 to TRBJ1-1; TRBD1 matches 9 bases in the middle. The sample consisted of unsorted PBMCs, taken 0.4 years after starting antiretroviral therapy. The DNA is as follows: TGTGCCAGCAGCCCGGCGACAGGGGGAGAAAATGAAGCTTTCTTT. Its protein reads: CASSPATGGENEAFF.